One and the same sample provided the 22 T cell receptor beta chains below, sequenced in a study of naive and memory T cell subsets. Regarding the study as a whole: Especially in CD8 cells, naive repertoires contained a few larger clonotypes, possibly CD45RA-re-expressing memory cells.

Antigens of these TCRs are unknown. Both TRBC1 and TRBC2 were covered by a beta constant-region primer of two equimolar oligonucleotides. Ligated cDNA was amplified by four rounds of PCR with nested alpha and beta constant-region primers and SP2. TCRdb itself ran the UMI-ligation and nested PCR reads through MiXCR, one entry per CDR3 protein. In the table there are about 150,000 distinct CDR3 sequences, approximately 22% of which are singletons. The source material was naive CD4+ T cells from blood. The origin of the receptors is a human donor in good health.

V usage is TRBV14 and J usage is TRBJ2-1; D uncertain. V was shortened by 0 bases and J by 6 bases, with 9 bases between the two germline ends. The germline CDR1 and CDR2 sequences are SGHDN and FVKESK. The CDR3 consists of 14 residues. CDR3 in DNA: TGTGCCAGCAGCCAAGACATGGCAGTCAATGAGCAGTTCTTC. It yields the protein CASSQDMAVNEQFF.

The V call is TRBV7-9, the J call TRBJ1-2, with D uncertain. Germline CDR1 SEHNR, CDR2 FQNEAQ (reference sequence). This CDR3 spans 12 amino acids. The V end was cut by 1 base, the J end by 11 bases, with 11 bases between. CDR3 residues: CASSLDTGRYTF. The CDR3 DNA reads as TGTGCCAGCAGCTTAGACACCGGACGGTACACCTTC.

J is TRBJ2-1 and V is TRBV7-9; TRBD2 aligns across 11 bases. Looked up from germline, CDR1 is SEHNR and CDR2 is FQNEAQ (reference sequence). Trimming took 2 bases from V and 4 from J; bases not matched to a gene: 7. There are 17 residues in the CDR3. The CDR3 coding sequence is TGTGCCAGCAGCTTAAGGATAGCGGGAGGGGTATACAATGAGCAGTTCTTC. This encodes CASSLRIAGGVYNEQFF. Supplemented by reference TRBV7-9 and TRBJ2-1, the full variable domain reads DTGVSQNPRHKITKRGQNVTFRCDPISEHNRLYWYRQTLGQGPEFLTYFQNEAQLEKSRLLSDRFSAERPKGSFSTLEIQRTEQGDSAMYLCASSLRIAGGVYNEQFFGPGTRLTVL.

The chain joins TRBV20-1 to TRBJ1-1; 11 bases agree with TRBD1. Losses at the gene ends were 3 bases for V and 6 bases for J; bases not matched to a gene: 6. In germline, CDR1 is DFQATT, CDR2 SNEGSKA (reference sequence). The CDR3 sequence is 14 residues long. This CDR3 is CSARDRGRLSEAFF. The CDR3 coding sequence is TGCAGTGCTAGGGACAGGGGGCGTCTCTCTGAAGCTTTCTTT.

This clonotype turned up a few times. The gene calls are TRBV10-3 and TRBJ1-1, with D unclear. CDR3 length: 15 residues. Looked up from germline, CDR1 is ENHRY and CDR2 is SYGVKD. The germline V and J ends were trimmed by 2 bases and 7 bases, with 17 bases remaining between them. This CDR3 is CAISEQRPSTIEAFF. CDR3 DNA: TGTGCCATCAGTGAGCAGAGACCTTCAACAATTGAAGCTTTCTTT.

This clonotype has a handful of counts. V gene TRBV28 combines with J gene TRBJ1-6; D may be TRBD1 (5 bases). Deletions cut 6 bases from V and 7 bases from J, with 13 bases between. CDR3 length: 14 amino acids. Germline V lookup: CDR1 MDHEN, CDR2 SYDVKM. CDR3 nucleotides: TGTGCCAGCAGCCCCCCCCGGGGCAATTCACCCCTCCACTTT. It specifies CASSPPRGNSPLHF.

Many counts were recorded for this clonotype. The chain joins TRBV19 to TRBJ1-2, with a tentative D call TRBD1 (5 bases). This CDR3 is 14 amino acids long. Germline-derived CDR1 and CDR2 are LNHDA and SQIVND (reference sequence). Trimming cost V 2 bases and J 3 bases, with 10 bases left between them. As DNA, the CDR3 is TGTGCCAGTAGTATAAATCAGGGTGACTATGGCTACACCTTC. Protein product: CASSINQGDYGYTF. Drawing the rest from reference TRBV19 and TRBJ1-2, the complete variable domain is DGGITQSPKYLFRKEGQNVTLSCEQNLNHDAMYWYRQDPGQGLRLIYYSQIVNDFQKGDIAEGYSVSREKKESFPLTVTSAQKNPTAFYLCASSINQGDYGYTFGSGTRLTVV.

The chain links TRBV28 to TRBJ1-5; 7 positions match TRBD1. The CDR3 is 15 amino acids. Looked up from germline, CDR1 is MDHEN and CDR2 is SYDVKM. V shed 8 bases, J shed 2 bases, and the junction held 9 bases outside the gene matches. CDR3 nucleotide sequence: TGTGCCAGCGGTCGACAGGGTGCAGGCAATCAGCCCCAGCATTTT. Translation gives CASGRQGAGNQPQHF.

This rearrangement joins TRBV29-1 to TRBJ2-5; weak D call: TRBD2 (6 bases). There are 13 residues in the CDR3. The V and J ends lost 4 bases and 5 bases respectively, with 14 bases between them. Germline CDR1 and CDR2: SQVTM and ANQGSEA. CDR3 bases: TGCAGCGTTGGGGGACCAGGAGGGGAGACCCAGTACTTC. It encodes CSVGGPGGETQYF.

The chain is built from TRBV20-1 and TRBJ2-4; 8 bases map to TRBD1. CDR3 size: 14 residues. The V gene's germline CDR1 is DFQATT and CDR2 SNEGSKA (reference sequence). J lost 0 bases, V lost 6 bases, and 4 bases had no gene match. The CDR3 nucleotides read TGCAGTGCCGGACAGGGACTAGCCAAAAACATTCAGTACTTC. Encoded protein: CSAGQGLAKNIQYF.

This clonotype was detected ten times or more. The gene calls are TRBV24-1 and TRBJ2-1; TRBD2 matches at 10 bases. CDR3 size: 14 residues. V gave up 6 bases and J gave up 2 bases; unmatched junction bases: 0. In germline, CDR1 is KGHDR, CDR2 SFDVKD. DNA of the CDR3: TGTGCCACCAGTACTAGCGGGGCCTACAATGAGCAGTTCTTC. It yields the protein CATSTSGAYNEQFF.

This clonotype was found a few times. The chain recombines TRBV27 with TRBJ2-7, with D perhaps TRBD2 (6 bases). Trimming took off 5 bases at V and 5 bases at J, with 13 bases between the two ends. Germline-derived CDR1 and CDR2 are MNHEY and SMNVEV (reference sequence). The CDR3 sequence is 13 residues long. DNA of the CDR3: TGTGCCAGCAGTCGCGGAGGGGCCGACGAGCAGTACTTC. Translated: CASSRGGADEQYF.

This clonotype was found a few times. The rearrangement joins TRBV28 to TRBJ1-1; TRBD1 might be the D (5 bases). Germline V gene sequence: CDR1 MDHEN, CDR2 SYDVKM. V was pared by 4 bases and J by 1 base, with 16 bases between. This CDR3 is 16 amino acids long. As DNA, the CDR3 is TGTGCCAGCAGTTCGCCACCGGGGGGTGGGAACACTGAAGCTTTCTTT. It codes for CASSSPPGGGNTEAFF.

The genes are TRBV10-3 and TRBJ2-3, with D perhaps TRBD2 (5 bases). The CDR3 contains 15 residues. V was trimmed by 0 bases and J by 4 bases, leaving 11 bases between them. CDR1 is ENHRY and CDR2 is SYGVKD in the germline V gene. The CDR3 nucleotides are TGTGCCATCAGTGAGTCGGGGAGCCGCGCAGATACGCAGTATTTT. It translates to CAISESGSRADTQYF.

This clonotype appeared once. V is TRBV7-2 and J is TRBJ2-5; 7 bases match TRBD2. With 4 bases clipped from V and 5 bases from J, the junction kept 10 bases outside the gene matches. CDR3 size: 15 residues. Germline V CDR1 and CDR2: SGHTA, FQGNSA. CDR3 in amino acids: CASSYKWGGGETQYF. The CDR3 DNA follows: TGTGCCAGCAGCTACAAATGGGGGGGAGGGGAGACCCAGTACTTC. The whole variable domain, filled in from reference TRBV7-2 and TRBJ2-5, reads GAGVSQSPSNKVTEKGKDVELRCDPISGHTALYWYRQSLGQGLEFLIYFQGNSAPDKSGLPSDRFSAERTGGSVSTLTIQRTQQEDSAVYLCASSYKWGGGETQYFGPGTRLLVL.

This chain connects TRBV28 to TRBJ1-2; D perhaps matches TRBD1 (6 bases). Per the germline V gene, CDR1 is MDHEN and CDR2 is SYDVKM. The CDR3 extends over 14 amino acids. V was trimmed by 5 bases and J by 0 bases, leaving 10 bases between them. DNA of the CDR3: TGTGCCAGCAGTGGGGGGCCCGCTAACTATGGCTACACCTTC. It translates to CASSGGPANYGYTF.

This clonotype has only a few counts. This chain connects TRBV5-6 to TRBJ2-4, with D possibly TRBD1 on 5 matching bases. Trimming removed 3 bases from V and 3 bases from J, with 10 bases in between. The CDR3 contains 14 residues. CDR1 and CDR2 (germline): SGHDT, YYEEEE. The chain's CDR3 is CASSSRAGKNIQYF. The DNA for the CDR3 is TGTGCCAGCAGCTCCAGGGCTGGCAAAAACATTCAGTACTTC.

The chain couples TRBV15 to TRBJ2-7; D perhaps matches TRBD2 (5 bases). V was pared by 1 base and J by 3 bases, with 13 bases between. Looked up from germline, CDR1 is LNHNV and CDR2 is YYDKDF (reference sequence). CDR3 length: 15 amino acids. CDR3 loop: CATSRGGPKIYEQYF. CDR3 sequence (DNA): TGTGCCACCAGCAGAGGAGGGCCAAAGATCTACGAGCAGTACTTC.

This clonotype was observed a handful of times. The CDR3 sequence: CASSYSGDRTYEQYF. The CDR3 nucleotides are TGTGCCAGCAGTTACTCTGGCGACAGGACCTACGAGCAGTACTTC. The chain uses TRBV6-5 and TRBJ2-7; D is perhaps TRBD1 (6 bases). Germline V CDR1 and CDR2: MNHEY, SVGAGI. The CDR3 has 15 residues. The V and J ends lost 0 bases and 2 bases respectively, with 11 bases between them.

This clonotype was seen a handful of times. The genes are TRBV7-6 and TRBJ2-1, with 8 bases lining up with TRBD1. The CDR3 runs to 16 residues. Germline V CDR1 and CDR2: SGHVS, FNYEAQ. Trimming removed 4 bases from V and 5 bases from J; junction bases left unmatched: 10. The CDR3 coding sequence is TGTGCCAGCAGCTCAATTGGGCAGGGGGCCCACAATGAGCAGTTCTTC. Translation: CASSSIGQGAHNEQFF.

The rearrangement joins TRBV11-1 to TRBJ2-7; D remains unclear. The CDR3 spans 14 residues. Trimming pared 4 bases from V and 2 bases from J, leaving 12 bases between. Per germline, CDR1 SGHAT and CDR2 FQDESV (reference sequence). The DNA for the CDR3 is TGTGCCAGCAGCTCCCCGGGTGGTCCCTACGAGCAGTACTTC. Its protein product is CASSSPGGPYEQYF.

The CDR3 region is CASSQGFLGQETQYF. In DNA form, the CDR3 reads TGTGCCAGCAGCCAAGGCTTTCTAGGGCAAGAGACCCAGTACTTC. The chain recombines TRBV3-1 with TRBJ2-5; D is unresolved. Germline CDR1 and CDR2: LGHDT and YNNKEL (reference sequence). This CDR3 comprises 15 residues. The V end was cut by 1 base, the J end by 2 bases, with 11 bases between.